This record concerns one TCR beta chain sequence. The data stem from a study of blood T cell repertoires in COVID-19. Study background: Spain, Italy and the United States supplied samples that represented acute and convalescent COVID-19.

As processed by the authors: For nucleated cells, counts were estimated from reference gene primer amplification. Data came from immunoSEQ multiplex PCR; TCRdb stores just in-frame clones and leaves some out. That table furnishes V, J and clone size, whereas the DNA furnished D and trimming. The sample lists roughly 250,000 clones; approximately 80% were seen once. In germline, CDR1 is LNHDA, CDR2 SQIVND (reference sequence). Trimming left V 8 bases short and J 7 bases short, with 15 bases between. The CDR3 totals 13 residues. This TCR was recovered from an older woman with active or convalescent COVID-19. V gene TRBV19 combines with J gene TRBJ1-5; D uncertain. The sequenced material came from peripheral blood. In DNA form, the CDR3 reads TGTGCCAGTTGGTCCGGGGTCGGGCAGCCCCAGCATTTT. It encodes CASWSGVGQPQHF. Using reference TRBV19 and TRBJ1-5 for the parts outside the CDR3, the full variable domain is DGGITQSPKYLFRKEGQNVTLSCEQNLNHDAMYWYRQDPGQGLRLIYYSQIVNDFQKGDIAEGYSVSREKKESFPLTVTSAQKNPTAFYLCASWSGVGQPQHFGDGTRLSIL.